The T cell receptor (beta chain) described here comes from a study of T-cell reconstitution after alpha-beta-depleted transplantation in children. The CDR3 runs to 10 residues. V was pared by 3 bases and J by 4 bases, with 1 base between. The V gene's germline CDR1 is SGDLS and CDR2 YYNGEE. The library targeted TCRbeta and was prepared with unique molecular identifiers. Each CDR3 protein is one row after TCRdb ran MiXCR on the PCR reads. There are about 260,000 distinct CDR3 sequences in the sample; 6.5% to 10% occur only once, and about 6.4% lies in the top ten. The sample holds many counts of this clonotype.

The chain uses TRBV9 and TRBJ2-5; D ambiguous. The source was PBMCs, mostly from graft donor cells, collected 180 days after TCRalphabeta/CD19-depleted stem cell transplant. This TCR came from a male patient aged 10 to 17 who had a stem cell transplant for acute lymphoblastic leukemia, so the T cells may come from the graft donor. Written as DNA, the CDR3 is TGTGCCAGCAGCGGAGAGACCCAGTACTTC. Amino acids: CASSGETQYF.